A selection of T cell receptor beta chains follows, all from one sample in a study of CD8+CD57+ T cells in acquired aplastic anemia. TCRdb re-analysed the reads in MiXCR, keeping a single row per CDR3 protein. The data contain about 240,000 distinct CDR3 sequences, around 45% of them singletons. Sequenced material: sorted CD4+, CD8+, or CD8+CD57+ T cells (not recorded which) from PBMCs. The source is a human donor with aplastic anemia. Both conserved end residues are trimmed from each CDR3.

v_call: TRBV27; cdr3_length: 13; j_call: TRBJ2-7; cdr3_aa: ASSLIRGFSYEQY
v_call: TRBV12-3/TRBV12-4; cdr3_length: 11; j_call: TRBJ1-2; cdr3_aa: ASSLSELYGYT
v_call: TRBV15; cdr3_length: 12; j_call: TRBJ2-7; cdr3_aa: ATRPRRQGYEQY
v_call: TRBV6-5; cdr3_length: 12; j_call: TRBJ2-5; cdr3_aa: ASSNSGSLETQY
v_call: TRBV28; cdr3_length: 10; j_call: TRBJ2-7; cdr3_aa: ASSGTYYEQY
v_call: TRBV10-3; cdr3_length: 12; j_call: TRBJ1-2; cdr3_aa: AISESSRDQGYT
v_call: TRBV19; cdr3_length: 11; j_call: TRBJ1-6; cdr3_aa: ASSGGLREPLH
v_call: TRBV6-5; cdr3_length: 12; j_call: TRBJ2-7; cdr3_aa: ASRKGGSSYEQY
v_call: TRBV6-4; cdr3_length: 13; j_call: NA; cdr3_aa: ASSGGLGGYNEQF
v_call: TRBV30; cdr3_length: 14; j_call: TRBJ2-6; cdr3_aa: AWSVDRGTGANVLT
v_call: TRBV7-6; cdr3_length: 15; j_call: TRBJ2-7; cdr3_aa: ASSRSGGASPSYEQY
v_call: TRBV20-1; cdr3_length: 12; j_call: TRBJ2-2; cdr3_aa: SARVTGDTGELF
v_call: TRBV6-2/TRBV6-3; cdr3_length: 11; j_call: TRBJ1-5; cdr3_aa: ASSYSAGRPQH
v_call: TRBV20-1; cdr3_length: 14; j_call: TRBJ1-5; cdr3_aa: SAETGDPYSNQPQH
v_call: TRBV7-9; cdr3_length: 13; j_call: TRBJ1-4; cdr3_aa: ASSLQGANSGKLF
v_call: TRBV19; cdr3_length: 14; j_call: TRBJ1-4; cdr3_aa: ASITPLTGTNEKLF
v_call: TRBV9; cdr3_length: 17; j_call: TRBJ2-1; cdr3_aa: ASSVDSGLAGVLLDEQF
v_call: TRBV6-1; cdr3_length: 12; j_call: NA; cdr3_aa: ASSEGDVSYGYT
v_call: TRBV7-3; cdr3_length: 12; j_call: TRBJ2-1; cdr3_aa: ASSDGQGYNEQF
v_call: TRBV7-2; cdr3_length: 10; j_call: TRBJ2-7; cdr3_aa: ASSFPRYEQY
v_call: TRBV19; cdr3_length: 16; j_call: TRBJ2-7; cdr3_aa: ASLQPLSRTSGSYEQY
v_call: TRBV20-1; cdr3_length: 15; j_call: TRBJ2-5; cdr3_aa: SARDLRLAGGGETQY
v_call: TRBV25-1; cdr3_length: 13; j_call: TRBJ2-1; cdr3_aa: ASSGSGGGYNEQF
v_call: TRBV3-1; cdr3_length: 12; j_call: TRBJ2-1; cdr3_aa: ASSPGTGAHEQF
v_call: TRBV19; cdr3_length: 15; j_call: TRBJ1-1; cdr3_aa: ASSIDRKRPRNTEAF
v_call: TRBV14; cdr3_length: 10; j_call: TRBJ1-1; cdr3_aa: ASSHPGAEAF
v_call: TRBV7-9; cdr3_length: 16; j_call: TRBJ1-2; cdr3_aa: ASSLQGRTGDTNYGYT
v_call: TRBV5-1; cdr3_length: 13; j_call: TRBJ2-7; cdr3_aa: ASSFGTGDRYEQY
v_call: TRBV7-2; cdr3_length: 12; j_call: TRBJ1-2; cdr3_aa: ASSSQGGDYGYT